These 13 T cell receptor beta chains share one sample of origin, sequenced in a study of response to subunit inactivated influenza vaccine. TCRdb processed the RT-PCR reads anew with MiXCR; each CDR3 protein has one entry. The sample lists a few hundred thousand distinct CDR3 sequences, approximately 11% occurring once. This sample comprised PBMCs from blood, obtained 45 days after vaccination. The receptor set was obtained from a man aged 50 to 60 who received an inactivated influenza vaccine.

In this sample, this clonotype turned up a few times. This sequence joins TRBV4-3 and TRBJ2-6, with 7 bases identical to TRBD2. From germline, CDR1 is LGHNA and CDR2 YSLEER. V was pared by 0 bases and J by 0 bases, with 8 bases of the junction left unmatched. The CDR3 is 19 residues long. This CDR3 is CASSQDRAGFRSGANVLTF. The CDR3 nucleotides are TGCGCCAGCAGCCAAGATCGAGCGGGGTTCCGCTCTGGGGCCAACGTCCTGACTTTC.

CDR3 sequence reads: CASSMDTYNEQFF. The CDR3 nucleotides read TGTGCCAGCAGCATGGACACTTACAATGAGCAGTTCTTC. The V gene is TRBV12-3 or TRBV12-4, the J gene TRBJ2-1; D possibly corresponds to TRBD1 (5 bases). Trimming took 6 bases from V and 4 from J, leaving 10 bases between them. This CDR3 has 13 amino acids.

This clonotype showed up just a few times. In DNA, the CDR3 is TGCGCCAGCTACCAGGGCAAGGAAAAAGAGACCCAGTACTTC. Translating gives CASYQGKEKETQYF. V is TRBV5-1 and J is TRBJ2-5, with D possibly matching TRBD1 (5 bases). The CDR3 runs 14 residues. V dropped 7 bases and J dropped 3 bases, with 16 bases sitting between them. Germline V gene data show CDR1 as SGHRS and CDR2 as YFSETQ. The full variable domain, its missing parts supplied by reference TRBV5-1 and TRBJ2-5, is KAGVTQTPRYLIKTRGQQVTLSCSPISGHRSVSWYQQTPGQGLQFLFEYFSETQRNKGNFPGRFSGRQFSNSRSEMNVSTLELGDSALYLCASYQGKEKETQYFGPGTRLLVL.

V gene TRBV11-3 combines with J gene TRBJ2-1, with 8 bases fitting TRBD1. Trimming removed 1 base from V and 8 bases from J; junction bases left unmatched: 7. The CDR3 extends over 15 amino acids. Germline CDR1 reads SGHNT; CDR2 reads YENEEA. The CDR3 DNA reads as TGTGCCAGCAGCTTAGGGGGGACAGGTCGGGATGAGCAGTTCTTC. Residues: CASSLGGTGRDEQFF.

This clonotype was counted many times. The rearrangement uses TRBV24-1 and TRBJ2-3; the match to TRBD1 covers 9 bases. Losses at the gene ends were 6 bases for V and 3 bases for J; bases not matched to a gene: 9. CDR1 and CDR2 from the germline V gene are KGHDR and SFDVKD. The CDR3 loop spans 16 amino acids. CDR3 DNA sequence: TGTGCCACCAGTTTAACGGGGACAGGGTGGACAGATACGCAGTATTTT. Translating it yields CATSLTGTGWTDTQYF.

The genes are TRBV12-3 or TRBV12-4 and TRBJ2-7, with TRBD2 matching over 7 bases. There are 15 residues in the CDR3. With V trimmed by 7 bases and J by 1 base, 10 bases remained unmatched. In DNA form, the CDR3 reads TGTGCCAGCACCCCCGGGGCTAGCGGTTCCTACGAGCAGTACTTC. Translation gives CASTPGASGSYEQYF.

The gene calls are TRBV12-3 or TRBV12-4 and TRBJ1-6, with D tentatively TRBD1 (6 bases). V was clipped by 7 bases and J by 5 bases, with 21 bases between them. The CDR3 sequence is 17 residues long. CDR3 DNA: TGTGCCAGCAAGCCCGGGACATCTGTTGTGGATAATTCACCCCTCCACTTT. Its translation is CASKPGTSVVDNSPLHF.

The J gene is TRBJ2-1, the V gene TRBV7-9; D tentatively reads TRBD1 or TRBD2 (5 bases each). V shed 6 bases and J shed 4 bases, with 19 bases lying between them. Per germline, CDR1 SEHNR and CDR2 FQNEAQ (reference sequence). This CDR3 spans 16 amino acids. The CDR3 spells CASRLDSKLRYNEQFF. The CDR3 DNA reads TGTGCCAGCAGACTAGACAGTAAACTCCGGTACAATGAGCAGTTCTTC.

At least ten counts were recorded for this clonotype. The chain links TRBV20-1 to TRBJ1-1, with 8 positions matching TRBD1. The germline CDR1 and CDR2 sequences are DFQATT and SNEGSKA (reference sequence). The CDR3 is 15 residues long. J was trimmed by 0 bases and V by 4 bases; bases with no gene match: 7. The CDR3 coding sequence is TGCAGTGCTAAACTTAGGACAGGGTTGAACACTGAAGCTTTCTTT. It specifies CSAKLRTGLNTEAFF.

This clonotype was seen more than once but under ten times. The chain is built from TRBV7-9 and TRBJ2-3, with D perhaps TRBD2 (6 bases). The V end was cut by 1 base, the J end by 3 bases, with 11 bases between. CDR1 SEHNR and CDR2 FQNEAQ come from the germline V gene (reference sequence). CDR3 size: 15 residues. The CDR3 region has the DNA TGTGCCAGCAGCTTAGGCGGCGGGGTTACAGATACGCAGTATTTT. It translates to CASSLGGGVTDTQYF. Based on the CDR3 plus reference TRBV7-9 and TRBJ2-3, the full variable domain is DTGVSQNPRHKITKRGQNVTFRCDPISEHNRLYWYRQTLGQGPEFLTYFQNEAQLEKSRLLSDRFSAERPKGSFSTLEIQRTEQGDSAMYLCASSLGGGVTDTQYFGPGTRLTVL.

This clonotype was seen more than once but under ten times. The J gene is TRBJ1-5, the V gene TRBV6-1; the match to TRBD1 covers 7 bases. Unmatched junction bases numbered 9, after V lost 3 bases and J lost 7 bases. The CDR3 spans 15 residues. CDR1 is MNHNS and CDR2 is SASEGT in the germline V gene. CDR3 region: CASSDQTGVGQPQHF. The CDR3 DNA follows: TGTGCCAGCAGTGACCAAACAGGGGTAGGGCAGCCCCAGCATTTT.

This sequence joins TRBV5-1 and TRBJ1-1, with 10 positions matching TRBD1. Trimming at V came to 6 bases and at J to 3 bases, leaving 8 bases not matched to a gene. Germline V gene data show CDR1 as SGHRS and CDR2 as YFSETQ. The CDR3 contains 15 residues. CDR3 nucleotides: TGCGCCAGCACCCAGAGGGACAGGGGAGACACTGAAGCTTTCTTT. Protein product: CASTQRDRGDTEAFF.

This clonotype was seen a few times. The chain uses TRBV20-1 and TRBJ2-7, with a possible D match to TRBD2 (7 bases). Germline V gives CDR1 DFQATT, CDR2 SNEGSKA (reference sequence). Trimming left V 1 base short and J 6 bases short, with 16 bases between. The CDR3 consists of 14 residues. CDR3 residues: CSARVGGRIGEQYF. The CDR3 DNA reads TGCAGTGCTAGAGTGGGGGGGCGCATTGGCGAGCAGTACTTC.